The entry that follows covers one T cell receptor beta chain sequence. Which antigen it targets is not known. Per-nucleotide qualities are absent, and no much larger clonotype sits a single base away. Compared with germline, V lacks 0 bases and J lacks 6 bases; bases without a gene match: 9. The germline V gene encodes CDR1 MGHRA and CDR2 YSYEKL. The CDR3 numbers 17 residues from cysteine through phenylalanine. Only the CDR3 region is kept as DNA, spanning 51 bases read in frame from base 1. This sample is drawn from a study of chronic HIV infection and antiretroviral therapy (dated by TCRdb to the mid-2010s). Libraries were built with 5' RACE. TCRdb names Illumina MiSeq as the instrument used. TCRdb trimmed public reads at Q25 via fastp, called clones via MiXCR and kept in-frame beta chains. Each record represents a unique CDR3 protein, reported with the most common genes and DNA among its rows. The sample table holds around 30,000 distinct CDR3 sequences, of which around 8.6% were seen once. The ten largest account for roughly 2.7% of the sample.

The rearranged chain carries TRBV4-1 and TRBJ2-1; 9 bases in the middle match TRBD2. This TCR derives from an adult who had HIV and had not received antiretroviral therapy, or was an uninfected healthy control (not recorded which). Material: peripheral blood. The CDR3: CASSQEPGGLARNEQFF. The nucleotide sequence is given as TGCGCCAGCAGCCAAGAGCCCGGGGGACTAGCCCGCAATGAGCAGTTCTTC.